This passage covers 24 T cell receptor beta chains from one sample sequenced in a study of beta chain features in type 1 diabetes. Isolated RNA was reverse transcribed in full, so expressed TCRB transcripts were sequenced. Profiled with immunoSEQ multiplex PCR; TCRdb holds only in-frame clones, not every one. Altogether 450,000 to 550,000 clones are present, approximately 30% being singletons, with the ten largest covering roughly 0.06%. The sequencing sample was made of naive CD4+ T cells from blood. All receptors derive from a man between 18 and 29 years old in good health.

This chain uses TRBV7-8 with TRBJ2-3; D is unclear. Germline V CDR1 and CDR2: SGHVS, FQNEAQ. The CDR3 loop spans 12 amino acids. V was cut by 7 bases and J by 3 bases, with 8 bases left in between. The CDR3 loop reads CASNPRTDTQYF. The CDR3 DNA sequence: TGTGCCAGCAACCCAAGGACAGATACGCAGTATTTT.

This clone was seen a few times. V is TRBV30 and J is TRBJ1-2; 7 bases match TRBD1. Germline V gene data show CDR1 as GTSNPN and CDR2 as SVGIG (reference sequence). Unmatched junction bases numbered 10, after V lost 0 bases and J lost 9 bases. CDR3 length: 14 residues. In nucleotides, the CDR3 is TGTGCCTGGAGTGTTGCCGGACAGGCTACCCGCTACACCTTC. This gives the protein CAWSVAGQATRYTF.

This clone has more than one count but fewer than ten. The chain recombines TRBV4-2 with TRBJ2-5, with TRBD2 matching 12 bases. Per the germline V gene, CDR1 is LGHNA and CDR2 is YNFKEQ. V lost 3 bases, J lost 0 bases, and 2 bases stayed unmatched. This CDR3 has 16 amino acids. CDR3 residues: CASSQRLAGDQETQYF. The CDR3 DNA is TGTGCCAGCAGCCAGAGACTAGCGGGGGACCAAGAGACCCAGTACTTC.

This clone was picked up a small number of times. This sequence joins TRBV7-9 and TRBJ2-5; 8 bases agree with TRBD1. CDR1 and CDR2 from the germline V gene are SEHNR and FQNEAQ (reference sequence). Losses at the gene ends were 5 bases for V and 3 bases for J; bases not matched to a gene: 2. This CDR3 is built from 13 residues. The CDR3 protein is CASSLQGEETQYF. The DNA for the CDR3 is TGTGCCAGCAGCCTACAGGGGGAAGAGACCCAGTACTTC.

Comments on this clone: The same CDR3 also results from other DNA sequences found in this sample. Here the CDR3 DNA reads TGCGCCAGCAGCTTGGAAGGGGCGGGGGAGACCCAGTACTTC. Translated: CASSLEGAGETQYF. The chain recombines TRBV5-1 with TRBJ2-5; TRBD2 is a possible D gene (6 bases). The CDR3 covers 14 residues. CDR1 and CDR2 (germline): SGHRS, YFSETQ. V was trimmed by 0 bases and J by 5 bases, leaving 11 bases between them.

The CDR3 region is CASSLRDSRTDTQYF. The CDR3 bases are TGTGCCAGCAGTCTCCGGGACAGCCGCACAGATACGCAGTATTTT. This chain connects TRBV6-5 to TRBJ2-3, with 7 nucleotides matching TRBD1. V trimming: 5 bases; J trimming: 1 base; junction bases outside the gene matches: 6. CDR1 and CDR2 from the germline V gene are MNHEY and SVGAGI. The CDR3 has 15 residues.

V is TRBV29-1 and J is TRBJ2-3; 8 bases fit TRBD1. Looked up from germline, CDR1 is SQVTM and CDR2 is ANQGSEA. This CDR3 is built from 12 residues. V trimming: 7 bases; J trimming: 3 bases; junction bases outside the gene matches: 3. The CDR3 spells CSEGQGTDTQYF. CDR3 in DNA: TGCAGCGAAGGACAGGGAACAGATACGCAGTATTTT.

The rearrangement joins TRBV30 to TRBJ1-2; D is undetermined. Trimming took 1 base from V and 5 from J, leaving 5 bases between them. Germline V lookup: CDR1 GTSNPN, CDR2 SVGIG (reference sequence). CDR3 length equals 11 residues. CDR3 sequence: CAWSDQYGYTF. CDR3 coding DNA: TGTGCCTGGAGTGACCAGTATGGCTACACCTTC.

This clone was detected only a few times. This chain connects TRBV18 to TRBJ2-3, with D tentatively TRBD1 (5 bases). CDR1 is KGHSH and CDR2 is LQKENI in the germline V gene. This CDR3 is 14 amino acids long. Trimming shortened V by 2 bases and J by 0 bases, and 6 bases separated the two germline ends. CDR3 loop: CASSPRQSTDTQYF. CDR3 in DNA: TGTGCCAGCTCACCAAGACAGAGCACAGATACGCAGTATTTT. The full variable domain, completed using reference TRBV18 and TRBJ2-3, is NAGVMQNPRHLVRRRGQEARLRCSPMKGHSHVYWYRQLPEEGLKFMVYLQKENIIDESGMPKERFSAEFPKEGPSILRIQQVVRGDSAAYFCASSPRQSTDTQYFGPGTRLTVL.

Only a few counts were recorded for this clone. The V and J genes are TRBV7-2 and TRBJ2-7; tentatively, D is TRBD1 (6 bases). The CDR3 covers 14 residues. Germline lookup yields CDR1 SGHTA and CDR2 FQGNSA. V gave up 5 bases and J gave up 5 bases, with 16 bases separating them. CDR3 nucleotides: TGTGCCAGCAGCCCCGTACAGGGCCCTAACGAGCAGTACTTC. Translation gives CASSPVQGPNEQYF.

The gene calls are TRBV19 and TRBJ2-1; 11 nucleotides agree with TRBD2. Germline V CDR1 and CDR2: LNHDA, SQIVND (reference sequence). V lost 5 bases to trimming and J lost 5 bases; unmatched junction nucleotides: 2. CDR3 length: 14 amino acids. As DNA, the CDR3 is TGTGCCAGTAGTCCGGGACTAGCGGACAATGAGCAGTTCTTC. Translating it yields CASSPGLADNEQFF.

This clone was seen a handful of times. V and J are TRBV23-1 and TRBJ2-7; weak D call: TRBD2 (6 bases). TRBV23-1 carries the ORF label, with uncertain function. This CDR3 is built from 13 residues. Trimming left V 8 bases short and J 7 bases short, with 18 bases between. Here the CDR3 DNA reads TGCGCCAGCTTTAGGCGGGGTTTGAGGGAGCAGTACTTC. It codes for CASFRRGLREQYF.

In this sample, this clone turned up a few times. The rearrangement uses TRBV30 and TRBJ1-1, with D unclear. Germline CDR1 is GTSNPN and CDR2 is SVGIG (reference sequence). This CDR3 spans 13 amino acids. V shed 3 bases and J shed 4 bases, with 12 bases lying between them. CDR3 coding DNA: TGTGCCTGGAGACCCGAACTGTCCACTGAAGCTTTCTTT. Protein sequence: CAWRPELSTEAFF.

This clone was seen a few times. The V call is TRBV29-1, the J call TRBJ2-7; 9 nucleotides match TRBD1. Looked up from germline, CDR1 is SQVTM and CDR2 is ANQGSEA. Trimming took 0 bases from V and 6 from J; bases not matched to a gene: 9. The CDR3 is made up of 15 amino acids. CDR3: CSVEDLGGQGGEQYF. The DNA for the CDR3 is TGCAGCGTTGAAGATCTTGGGGGACAGGGTGGCGAGCAGTACTTC.

This clone was seen a handful of times. The rearrangement links TRBV7-3 to TRBJ2-3, with D uncertain. The CDR3 extends over 15 amino acids. The ends were cut back, 3 bases at V and 0 bases at J, with 10 bases in the middle. The V gene's germline CDR1 is SGHTA and CDR2 FQGTGA. The CDR3 here is CASSFRSSSTDTQYF. CDR3 bases: TGTGCCAGCAGCTTTAGGTCGTCTAGCACAGATACGCAGTATTTT.

The chain employs TRBV25-1 and TRBJ2-3, with 8 bases aligning to TRBD1. Germline CDR1 is MGHDK and CDR2 is SYGVNS. The CDR3 covers 15 residues. The J segment lost 4 bases and the V segment lost 4 bases, leaving 7 bases of the junction unmatched. CDR3 protein: CASSVLTGASDTQYF. CDR3 in DNA: TGTGCCAGCAGTGTACTGACAGGGGCCTCAGATACGCAGTATTTT.

The CDR3 DNA reads TGCGCCAGCAGCCAAGTCGGTCAACAGCCCCAGCATTTT. Its translation is CASSQVGQQPQHF. This rearrangement joins TRBV4-3 to TRBJ1-5; D gene uncertain. The V end was cut by 1 base, the J end by 7 bases, with 8 bases between. This CDR3 has 13 residues. From germline, CDR1 is LGHNA and CDR2 YSLEER.

In its sample, this clone was seen a few times. The rearrangement links TRBV18 to TRBJ2-3; D is unclear. The CDR3 has 12 amino acids. Trimming pared 6 bases from V and 5 bases from J, leaving 9 bases between. Germline-derived CDR1 and CDR2 are KGHSH and LQKENI. The CDR3 region has the DNA TGTGCCAGCTCGGCGGATGGAGATACGCAGTATTTT. Translating it yields CASSADGDTQYF.

The rearrangement uses TRBV29-1 and TRBJ2-1; tentatively, D is TRBD2 (5 bases). With 5 bases removed from V and 5 bases from J, the gap between germline ends came to 13 bases. Germline values: CDR1 SQVTM, CDR2 ANQGSEA. The CDR3 extends over 13 amino acids. CDR3 nucleotide sequence: TGCAGCGTTCGGACTCCCATGAACAATGAGCAGTTCTTC. Its translation is CSVRTPMNNEQFF.

J is TRBJ2-7 and V is TRBV7-8; 12 bases map to TRBD1. Germline CDR1 and CDR2: SGHVS and FQNEAQ. The CDR3 contains 14 residues. Trimming cost V 5 bases and J 8 bases; bases outside gene matches: 7. CDR3 residues: CASSVRDRGPKQYF. CDR3 coding DNA: TGTGCCAGCAGCGTCCGGGACAGGGGGCCCAAGCAGTACTTC. Drawing the rest from reference TRBV7-8 and TRBJ2-7, the complete variable domain is GAGVSQSPRYKVAKRGQDVALRCDPISGHVSLFWYQQALGQGPEFLTYFQNEAQLDKSGLPSDRFFAERPEGSVSTLKIQRTQQEDSAVYLCASSVRDRGPKQYFGPGTRLTVT.

The CDR3 reads CASSQDLARGDNEQFF. DNA of the CDR3: TGCGCCAGCAGCCAAGATCTAGCAAGAGGGGACAATGAGCAGTTCTTC. This chain joins TRBV4-3 and TRBJ2-1; perhaps D is TRBD1 or TRBD2 (5 bases each). V was pared by 0 bases and J by 5 bases, with 14 bases between. The CDR3 loop spans 16 amino acids. Germline V lookup: CDR1 LGHNA, CDR2 YSLEER.

J is TRBJ2-7 and V is TRBV9; the match to TRBD1 covers 7 bases. Germline V gives CDR1 SGDLS, CDR2 YYNGEE. V shed 4 bases, J shed 7 bases, and the junction held 14 bases outside the gene matches. The CDR3 is 15 residues long. The CDR3 here is CASSSQTGLSLEQYF. In DNA, the CDR3 is TGTGCCAGCAGCTCCCAGACAGGGCTGTCCTTGGAGCAGTACTTC.

This clone was seen a few times. This chain links TRBV7-9 with TRBJ2-1; 9 nucleotides match TRBD1. Trimming took 2 bases from V and 7 from J; bases not matched to a gene: 6. The CDR3 extends over 15 amino acids. Germline assignment: CDR1 SEHNR and CDR2 FQNEAQ (reference sequence). The CDR3 DNA reads TGTGCCAGCAGCTTACGGGACAGGGAGGTGAATGAGCAGTTCTTC. Its translation is CASSLRDREVNEQFF.

This clone came up a few times. The genes are TRBV14 and TRBJ2-7, with TRBD2 as a possible D gene (5 bases). Trimming shortened V by 0 bases and J by 2 bases, and 11 bases separated the two germline ends. The CDR3 is 15 amino acids. The germline V gene has CDR1 SGHDN and CDR2 FVKESK. CDR3 sequence (DNA): TGTGCCAGCAGCCAAGAGGGGAGCCCTACCTACGAGCAGTACTTC. Translation gives CASSQEGSPTYEQYF.